The present T cell receptor (beta chain) was sequenced within a study of blood T cell repertoires in COVID-19. From germline, CDR1 is LGHDT and CDR2 YNNKEL (reference sequence). The V end lost 0 bases, the J end lost 2 bases, and 7 bases lay between the germline ends. The CDR3 spans 14 residues. Residents of approximately 25 US areas, aged about 18 to 100 years, made up the participants. The method was immunoSEQ multiplex PCR; TCRdb's version includes in-frame clones alone and lacks a portion of them. This sample has around 360,000 clones, with more than 75% found just once. This TCR was sampled from a man aged 40-55 years in a cohort exposed to, infected with or recovered from COVID-19 (not recorded which). The sequenced sample consisted of PBMCs or T cells enriched from blood (not recorded which). This rearrangement joins TRBV3-1 (or the pseudogene TRBV3-2) to TRBJ2-5, with D hard to call. Here the CDR3 DNA reads TGTGCCAGCAGCCAAGAGGGCCGACAAGAGACCCAGTACTTC. Translation: CASSQEGRQETQYF.